Below, one T cell receptor (beta chain) is given with its context. The source of the sample is a study of blood T cell repertoires in COVID-19. Per the original data handling: Amplification of reference gene primers provided the estimated nucleated cell counts. Sequencing used immunoSEQ multiplex PCR; TCRdb keeps in-frame clones, though not all of them. V and J calls and clone size come straight from that table; D and trimming were deduced from the DNA. The sample comprises 68,000 or so clones, about 86% of which are singletons, and roughly 3.7% rests with the top ten. Germline assignment: CDR1 LGHDT and CDR2 YNNKEL (reference sequence). The CDR3 extends over 13 amino acids. The V end lost 4 bases, the J end lost 0 bases, and 7 bases lay between the germline ends.

This receptor was obtained from a man aged 50 to 60 with acute or convalescent COVID-19. The chain recombines TRBV3-1 (or the pseudogene TRBV3-2) with TRBJ2-7; a weak D match, TRBD2 (5 bases). Material for sequencing was peripheral blood. The CDR3 loop reads CASSRGFSYEQYF. CDR3 bases: TGTGCCAGCAGCCGCGGGTTCTCCTACGAGCAGTACTTC.